This TCR beta chain derives from a study of beta chain features in type 1 diabetes. On the study more broadly: Patients and healthy donors were similar in age, gender and cell yields.

A few counts support this clone. As yet, its antigen is unknown. Per germline, CDR1 GTSNPN and CDR2 SVGIG (reference sequence). There are 12 residues in the CDR3. Trimming took 4 bases from V and 4 from J, leaving 9 bases between them. Points from the study as a whole: A possible short-template PCR bias applies equally to patients and controls. Shorter TCRB CDR3s, moderately but significantly so, were found in Type 1 diabetes patients in all four CD4+ subsets. Diminished insertions and augmented deletions at VDJ junctions characterized type 1 diabetes patients.

The authors reverse transcribed all of the isolated RNA, so sequencing captured expressed TCRB transcripts. Produced via immunoSEQ multiplex PCR; TCRdb's table is partial and in-frame only. Among a few hundred thousand clones listed, around a tenth were seen once. Purity (above 98%) was reached by all sorted populations. The rearrangement joins TRBV30 to TRBJ2-3; tentatively, D is TRBD1 (5 bases). The material sequenced was central memory CD4+ T cells from blood. The origin of this receptor is a young man with type 1 diabetes. This CDR3 reads CAWKQDADTQYF. In DNA form, the CDR3 reads TGTGCCTGGAAACAGGACGCAGATACGCAGTATTTT.